A single sample is the source of the 8 T cell receptor beta chains below, sequenced in a study of CD4 T cells in relation to SARS-CoV-2 and coronaviruses. The protocol was immunoSEQ multiplex PCR, while the TCRdb copy is restricted to in-frame clones and leaves out a portion. This sample yields 16,000 or so clones, of which about 80% are seen a single time; around 16% belongs to the top ten. The unexposed donors gave CD4+ T cells in about 2010-2019, prior to COVID-19. CD4+ T cells were isolated from the cells after about nine days of culture. Antigens for these TCRs are unknown. Material for sequencing was CD4+ T cells from PBMCs, cultured in vitro. These receptors were taken from a human donor in good health.

The rearrangement links TRBV5-1 to TRBJ2-2; TRBD1 matches at 8 bases. The germline V gene has CDR1 SGHRS and CDR2 YFSETQ. The CDR3 has 18 residues. V was pared by 3 bases and J by 5 bases, with 15 bases of the junction left unmatched. The CDR3 nucleotides read TGCGCCAGCAGCTCGCTAAACGGCAGGGGGCTAGGAACCGGGGAGCTGTTTTTT. Protein product: CASSSLNGRGLGTGELFF.

J is TRBJ2-5 and V is TRBV5-1; TRBD1 agrees at 9 bases. Germline-derived CDR1 and CDR2 are SGHRS and YFSETQ. The CDR3 runs to 19 residues. The ends lost 0 bases at V and 1 base at J; junction bases unmatched: 13. CDR3 sequence: CASSLAGTGYRGVQETQYF. The CDR3 DNA sequence: TGCGCCAGCAGCTTGGCCGGGACAGGGTACCGGGGGGTCCAAGAGACCCAGTACTTC.

This clone was seen only once. The J gene is TRBJ2-3, the V gene TRBV6-1; the D call may be TRBD1 or TRBD2 (6 bases each). This CDR3 contains 16 residues. Germline CDR1 reads MNHNS; CDR2 reads SASEGT. The V end was cut by 2 bases, the J end by 1 base, with 13 bases between. CDR3 DNA: TGTGCCAGCAGTGAAATAGGAGGGGGGCGCACAGATACGCAGTATTTT. It yields the protein CASSEIGGGRTDTQYF.

The J gene is TRBJ2-7, the V gene TRBV24-1; no clear D gene. The germline V gene encodes CDR1 KGHDR and CDR2 SFDVKD. Between the trimmed V and J ends, which lost 6 bases and 2 bases, there was a span of 16 bases. The CDR3 extends over 15 amino acids. The CDR3 DNA is TGTGCCACCAGTTCCTCGGGCGGAGCACCCTACGAGCAGTACTTC. Translation gives CATSSSGGAPYEQYF.

This rearrangement joins TRBV4-2 to TRBJ2-1; D assignment may be TRBD1 or TRBD2 (7 bases each). Germline CDR1 reads LGHNA; CDR2 reads YNFKEQ. This CDR3 is built from 16 residues. The V and J ends lost 2 bases and 4 bases respectively, with 15 bases between them. CDR3 DNA: TGTGCCAGCAGCCAAACACAGGGGAGGGGGTACAATGAGCAGTTCTTC. Protein sequence: CASSQTQGRGYNEQFF.

V usage is TRBV24-1 and J usage is TRBJ2-2; 7 bases map to TRBD2. With 9 bases clipped from V and 4 bases from J, the junction kept 7 bases outside the gene matches. Looked up from germline, CDR1 is KGHDR and CDR2 is SFDVKD. The CDR3 is made up of 14 amino acids. CDR3 region: CATSRGESTGELFF. As DNA, the CDR3 is TGTGCCACCTCCCGGGGGGAGAGCACCGGGGAGCTGTTTTTT.

The chain recombines TRBV10-1 with TRBJ1-1; no definite D call. The germline CDR1 and CDR2 sequences are WNHNN and SYGVQD (reference sequence). The CDR3 has 15 amino acids. Trimming took 2 bases from V and 1 from J, leaving 11 bases between them. The CDR3 nucleotides read TGCGCCAGCAGTGAGGCGATCGGCGCGAACACTGAAGCTTTCTTT. Its protein product is CASSEAIGANTEAFF.

This sequence joins TRBV18 and TRBJ1-2, with 7 bases that match TRBD1. The germline CDR1 and CDR2 sequences are KGHSH and LQKENI. The CDR3 covers 16 residues. Trimming cost V 3 bases and J 4 bases; bases outside gene matches: 11. The CDR3 DNA is TGTGCCAGCTCACCTGATGTCAGGGGGGCCTCCTATGGCTACACCTTC. Amino acids: CASSPDVRGASYGYTF. Looking up the rest from reference TRBV18 and TRBJ1-2 gives the full variable domain: NAGVMQNPRHLVRRRGQEARLRCSPMKGHSHVYWYRQLPEEGLKFMVYLQKENIIDESGMPKERFSAEFPKEGPSILRIQQVVRGDSAAYFCASSPDVRGASYGYTFGSGTRLTVV.